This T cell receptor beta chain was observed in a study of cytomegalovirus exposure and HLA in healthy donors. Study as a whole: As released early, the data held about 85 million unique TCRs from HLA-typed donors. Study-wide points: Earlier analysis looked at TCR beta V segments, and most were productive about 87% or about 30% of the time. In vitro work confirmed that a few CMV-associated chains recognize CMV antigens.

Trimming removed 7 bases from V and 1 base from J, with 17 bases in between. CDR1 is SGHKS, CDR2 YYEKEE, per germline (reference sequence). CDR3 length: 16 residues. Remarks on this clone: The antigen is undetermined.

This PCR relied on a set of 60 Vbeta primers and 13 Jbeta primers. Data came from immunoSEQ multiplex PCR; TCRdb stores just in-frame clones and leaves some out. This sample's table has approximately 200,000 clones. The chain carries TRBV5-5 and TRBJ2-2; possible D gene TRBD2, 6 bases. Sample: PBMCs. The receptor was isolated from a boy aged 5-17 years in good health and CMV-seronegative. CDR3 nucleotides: TGTGCCAGCTCCCCCTCCTCGGGGGAGAACACCGGGGAGCTGTTTTTT. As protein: CASSPSSGENTGELFF.